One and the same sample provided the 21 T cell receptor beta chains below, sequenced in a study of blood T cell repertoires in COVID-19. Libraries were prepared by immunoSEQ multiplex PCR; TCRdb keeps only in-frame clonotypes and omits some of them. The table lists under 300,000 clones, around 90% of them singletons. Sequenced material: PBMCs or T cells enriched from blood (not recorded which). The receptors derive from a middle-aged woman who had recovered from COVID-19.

CDR3 region: CASSREGAIYGYTF. The CDR3 DNA sequence: TGCGCCAGCAGCCGCGAAGGGGCAATCTATGGCTACACCTTC. This chain links TRBV5-1 with TRBJ1-2; possibly TRBD1 for D (5 bases). V gave up 4 bases and J gave up 4 bases, with 14 bases separating them. Germline V gene lookup returns CDR1 SGHRS and CDR2 YFSETQ. This CDR3 spans 14 amino acids. The full variable domain, rest sourced from reference TRBV5-1 and TRBJ1-2, is KAGVTQTPRYLIKTRGQQVTLSCSPISGHRSVSWYQQTPGQGLQFLFEYFSETQRNKGNFPGRFSGRQFSNSRSEMNVSTLELGDSALYLCASSREGAIYGYTFGSGTRLTVV.

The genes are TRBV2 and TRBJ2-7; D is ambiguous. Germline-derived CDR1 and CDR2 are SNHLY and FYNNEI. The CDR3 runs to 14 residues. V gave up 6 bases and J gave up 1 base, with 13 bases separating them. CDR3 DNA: TGTGCCAGCAGGATAGAGGTGATGTCCTACGAGCAGTACTTC. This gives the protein CASRIEVMSYEQYF.

CDR3 amino acids: CASSLRPNEADTQYF. CDR3 nucleotide sequence: TGTGCCAGCTCACTTAGACCGAATGAGGCAGATACGCAGTATTTT. The J gene is TRBJ2-3, the V gene TRBV18, with D uncertain. Germline values: CDR1 KGHSH, CDR2 LQKENI. V lost 4 bases to trimming and J lost 4 bases, with 15 bases between them. This CDR3 has 15 amino acids.

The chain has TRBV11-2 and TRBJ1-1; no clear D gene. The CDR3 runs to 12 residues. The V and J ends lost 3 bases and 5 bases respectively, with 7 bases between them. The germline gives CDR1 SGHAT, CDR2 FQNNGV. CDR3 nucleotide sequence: TGTGCCAGCAGCTTTTCCGAGACTGAAGCTTTCTTT. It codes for CASSFSETEAFF.

CDR3 sequence reads: CASSHDGVRTGELFF. In DNA form, the CDR3 reads TGTGCCAGCAGCCATGACGGAGTAAGGACCGGGGAGCTGTTTTTT. The V gene is TRBV11-1, the J gene TRBJ2-2; D unclear. CDR3 length equals 15 residues. The V gene lost 5 bases and the J gene lost 5 bases, with 15 bases spanning the gap. Per the germline V gene, CDR1 is SGHAT and CDR2 is FQDESV (reference sequence).

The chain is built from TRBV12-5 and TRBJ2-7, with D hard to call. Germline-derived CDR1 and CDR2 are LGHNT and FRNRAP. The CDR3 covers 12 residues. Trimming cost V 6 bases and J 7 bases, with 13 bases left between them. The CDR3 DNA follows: TGTGCTAGTGGCAGAGCCGGGTTGGAGCAGTACTTC. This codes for CASGRAGLEQYF.

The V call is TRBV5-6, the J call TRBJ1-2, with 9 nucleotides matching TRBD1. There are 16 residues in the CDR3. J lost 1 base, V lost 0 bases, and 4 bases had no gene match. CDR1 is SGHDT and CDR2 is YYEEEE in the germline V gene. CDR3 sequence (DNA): TGTGCCAGCAGCTTGGAGGGGGACAGGGATAACTATGGCTACACCTTC. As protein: CASSLEGDRDNYGYTF.

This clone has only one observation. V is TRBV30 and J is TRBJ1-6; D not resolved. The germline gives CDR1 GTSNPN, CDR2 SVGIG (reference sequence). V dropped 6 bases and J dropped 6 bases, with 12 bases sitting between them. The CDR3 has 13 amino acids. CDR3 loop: CACNLDTNSPLHF. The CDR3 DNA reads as TGTGCCTGTAACCTCGACACTAATTCACCCCTCCACTTT. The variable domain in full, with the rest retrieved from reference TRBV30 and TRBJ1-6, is SQTIHQWPATLVQPVGSPLSLECTVEGTSNPNLYWYRQAAGRGLQLLFYSVGIGQISSEVPQNLSASRPQDRQFILSSKKLLLSDSGFYLCACNLDTNSPLHFGNGTRLTVT.

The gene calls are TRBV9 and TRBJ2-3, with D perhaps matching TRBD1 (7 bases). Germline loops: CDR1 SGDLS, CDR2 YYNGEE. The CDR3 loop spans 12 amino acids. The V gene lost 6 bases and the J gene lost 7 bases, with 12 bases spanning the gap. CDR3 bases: TGTGCCAGCAACCAGGGGGGAAATACGCAGTATTTT. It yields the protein CASNQGGNTQYF. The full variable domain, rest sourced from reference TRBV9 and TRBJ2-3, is DSGVTQTPKHLITATGQRVTLRCSPRSGDLSVYWYQQSLDQGLQFLIQYYNGEERAKGNILERFSAQQFPDLHSELNLSSLELGDSALYFCASNQGGNTQYFGPGTRLTVL.

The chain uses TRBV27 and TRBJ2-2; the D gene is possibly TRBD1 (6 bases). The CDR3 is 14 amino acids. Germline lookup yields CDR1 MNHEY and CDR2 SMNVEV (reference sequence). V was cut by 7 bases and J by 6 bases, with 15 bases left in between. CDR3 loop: CASTSTGFAGELFF. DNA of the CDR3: TGTGCCAGCACCTCCACAGGGTTTGCCGGGGAGCTGTTTTTT.

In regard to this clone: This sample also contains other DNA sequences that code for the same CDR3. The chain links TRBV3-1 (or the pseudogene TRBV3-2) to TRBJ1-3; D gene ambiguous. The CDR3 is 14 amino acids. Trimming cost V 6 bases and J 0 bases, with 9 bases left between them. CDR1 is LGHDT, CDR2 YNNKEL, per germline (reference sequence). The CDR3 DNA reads TGTGCCAGCAGTCGTAGGAGCTCTGGAAACACCATATATTTT. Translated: CASSRRSSGNTIYF.

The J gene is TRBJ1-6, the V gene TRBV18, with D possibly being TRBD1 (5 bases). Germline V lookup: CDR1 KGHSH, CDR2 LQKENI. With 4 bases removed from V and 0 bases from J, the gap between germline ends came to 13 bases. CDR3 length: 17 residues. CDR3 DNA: TGTGCCAGCTCACTCTCGGGGGTTCGCTCCTATAATTCACCCCTCCACTTT. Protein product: CASSLSGVRSYNSPLHF.

In nucleotides, the CDR3 is TGTGCCAGCAGCCAACGGGACAGGAATAATGAAAAACTGTTTTTT. Translated, it gives CASSQRDRNNEKLFF. The chain combines TRBV9 with TRBJ1-4; the match to TRBD1 covers 8 bases. Germline-derived CDR1 and CDR2 are SGDLS and YYNGEE. This CDR3 is 15 amino acids long. The J segment lost 4 bases and the V segment lost 4 bases, leaving 6 bases of the junction unmatched.

The CDR3 DNA reads TGCGCCAGCAGCTACGGACAGGGGGCATACTCTAGCACAGATACGCAGTATTTT. This sequence encodes CASSYGQGAYSSTDTQYF. The rearrangement uses TRBV5-1 and TRBJ2-3, with 11 bases aligning to TRBD1. There are 18 residues in the CDR3. Per the germline V gene, CDR1 is SGHRS and CDR2 is YFSETQ. The V and J ends lost 3 bases and 0 bases, in that order; junction bases with no gene match: 9.

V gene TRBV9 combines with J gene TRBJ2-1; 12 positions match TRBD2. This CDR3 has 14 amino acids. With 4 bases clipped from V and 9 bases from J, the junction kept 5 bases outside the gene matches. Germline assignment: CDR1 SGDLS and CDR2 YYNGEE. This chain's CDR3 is CASSKLAGGGEQFF. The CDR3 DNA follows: TGTGCCAGCAGCAAACTAGCGGGGGGCGGTGAGCAGTTCTTC. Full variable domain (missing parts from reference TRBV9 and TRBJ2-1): DSGVTQTPKHLITATGQRVTLRCSPRSGDLSVYWYQQSLDQGLQFLIQYYNGEERAKGNILERFSAQQFPDLHSELNLSSLELGDSALYFCASSKLAGGGEQFFGPGTRLTVL.

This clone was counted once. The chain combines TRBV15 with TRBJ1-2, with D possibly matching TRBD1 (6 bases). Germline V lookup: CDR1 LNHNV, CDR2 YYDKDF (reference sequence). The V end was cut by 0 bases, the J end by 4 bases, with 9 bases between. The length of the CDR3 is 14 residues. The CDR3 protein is CATSREQGIYGYTF. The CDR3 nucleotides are TGTGCCACCAGCAGAGAGCAGGGGATCTATGGCTACACCTTC.

For the CDR3, the DNA is TGCGCCAGCAGCCCGACACCGAACACTGAAGCTTTCTTT. Translation: CASSPTPNTEAFF. V gene TRBV5-1 combines with J gene TRBJ1-1; no clear D gene. V was shortened by 4 bases and J by 1 base, with 8 bases between the two germline ends. The CDR3 has 13 residues. From germline, CDR1 is SGHRS and CDR2 YFSETQ.

The CDR3 DNA is TGTGCCAGTAGTAGAGGGAATTCCTACAATGAGCAGTTCTTC. Translating it yields CASSRGNSYNEQFF. The rearrangement joins TRBV19 to TRBJ2-1, with D tentatively TRBD2 (5 bases). The CDR3 covers 14 residues. CDR1 and CDR2 from the germline V gene are LNHDA and SQIVND (reference sequence). Between the trimmed V and J ends, which lost 4 bases and 1 base, there was a span of 8 bases.

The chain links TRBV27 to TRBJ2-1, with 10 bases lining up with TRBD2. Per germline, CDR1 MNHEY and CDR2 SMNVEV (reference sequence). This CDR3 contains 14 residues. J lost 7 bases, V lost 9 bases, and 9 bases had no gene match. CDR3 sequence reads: CASEKREGRNEQFF. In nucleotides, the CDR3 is TGTGCCAGTGAAAAGCGGGAGGGCCGGAATGAGCAGTTCTTC.

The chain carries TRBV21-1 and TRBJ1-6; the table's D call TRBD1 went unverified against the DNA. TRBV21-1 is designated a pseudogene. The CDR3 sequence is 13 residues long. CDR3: CASKTGGYSPLHF. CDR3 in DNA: TGTGCCAGCAAGACAGGGGGCTATTCACCCCTCCACTTT.

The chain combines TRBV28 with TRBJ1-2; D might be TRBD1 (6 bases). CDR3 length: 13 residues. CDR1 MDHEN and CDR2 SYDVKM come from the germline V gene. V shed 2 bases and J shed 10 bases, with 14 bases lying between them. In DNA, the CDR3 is TGTGCCAGCAGTTTAGTGGCAGGGGATGACTACACCTTC. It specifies CASSLVAGDDYTF.